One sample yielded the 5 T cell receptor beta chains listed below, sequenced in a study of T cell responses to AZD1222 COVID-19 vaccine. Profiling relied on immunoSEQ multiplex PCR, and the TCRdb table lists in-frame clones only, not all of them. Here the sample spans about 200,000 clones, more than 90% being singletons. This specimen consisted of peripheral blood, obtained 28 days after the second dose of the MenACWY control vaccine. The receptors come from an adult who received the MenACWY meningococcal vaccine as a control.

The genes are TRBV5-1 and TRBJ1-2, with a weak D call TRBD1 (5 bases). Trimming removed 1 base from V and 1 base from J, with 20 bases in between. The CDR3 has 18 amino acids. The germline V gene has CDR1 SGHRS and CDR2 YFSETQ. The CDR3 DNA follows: TGCGCCAGCAGCTTGTCGATAGGGGATAGTAACTTTAACTATGGCTACACCTTC. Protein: CASSLSIGDSNFNYGYTF.

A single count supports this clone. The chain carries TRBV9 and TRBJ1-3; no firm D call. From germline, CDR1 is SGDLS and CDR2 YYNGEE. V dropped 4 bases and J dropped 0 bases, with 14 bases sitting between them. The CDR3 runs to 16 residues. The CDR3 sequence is CASSPRPLISGNTIYF. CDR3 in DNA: TGTGCCAGCAGCCCAAGACCCCTAATCTCTGGAAACACCATATATTTT.

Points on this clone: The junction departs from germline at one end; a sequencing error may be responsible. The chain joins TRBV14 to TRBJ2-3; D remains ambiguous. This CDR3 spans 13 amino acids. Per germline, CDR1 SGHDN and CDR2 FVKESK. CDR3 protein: CASSQVAAAQIFF. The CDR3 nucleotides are TGTGCCAGCAGCCAAGTTGCGGCAGCCCAGATATTTTTT.

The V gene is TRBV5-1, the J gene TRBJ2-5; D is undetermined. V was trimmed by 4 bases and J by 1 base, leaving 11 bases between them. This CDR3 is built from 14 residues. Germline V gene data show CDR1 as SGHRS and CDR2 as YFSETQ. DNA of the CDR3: TGCGCCAGCAGCCCTGTGGGCCTCCAAGAGACCCAGTACTTC. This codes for CASSPVGLQETQYF.

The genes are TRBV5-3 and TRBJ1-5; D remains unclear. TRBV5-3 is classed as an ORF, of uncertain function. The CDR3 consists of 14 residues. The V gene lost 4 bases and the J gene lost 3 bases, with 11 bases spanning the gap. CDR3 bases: TGTGCCAGAAGCAGGGAAGGGAACAATCAGCCCCAGCATTTT. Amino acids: CARSREGNNQPQHF.